A single sample gave rise to the 17 T cell receptor beta chains below, sequenced in a study of human T cells and chemical hapten exposure. Noted time point: patch test 1, 2 weeks after DPC sensitization. Treatment given: therapeutic diphenylcyclopropenone sensitization with weekly scalp DPC. MiXCR, applied by TCRdb to the RACE reads, yields one record per CDR3 protein. The repertoire consists of some 190,000 distinct CDR3 sequences, with around 20% occurring once and the leading ten covering about 6.7%. Sequencing was performed on whole blood, taken in connection with sensitization to the hapten diphenylcyclopropenone (DPC). All receptors come from a woman in her fifties or sixties with alopecia areata. Some clones in this sample may be carry-over from other donors' samples.

The rearrangement links TRBV7-8 to TRBJ1-4; D gene unclear. This CDR3 has 16 amino acids. Germline V gene data show CDR1 as SGHVS and CDR2 as FQNEAQ. The V end lost 3 bases, the J end lost 4 bases, and 15 bases lay between the germline ends. This CDR3 reads CASSFGQADYNEKLFF. CDR3 in DNA: TGTGCCAGCAGCTTCGGCCAGGCAGACTATAATGAAAAACTGTTTTTT.

This clonotype was seen only a few times. The chain uses TRBV20-1 and TRBJ2-1, with 7 bases lining up with TRBD2. CDR3 length: 15 residues. The V and J ends lost 6 bases and 1 base, in that order; junction bases with no gene match: 9. Germline CDR1 is DFQATT and CDR2 is SNEGSKA (reference sequence). For the CDR3, the DNA is TGCAGTGCGAAAAACGGACTAGTGTCCTACAATGAGCAGTTCTTC. Translation: CSAKNGLVSYNEQFF.

The genes are TRBV25-1 and TRBJ2-6; 8 bases align to TRBD1. Germline CDR1 is MGHDK and CDR2 is SYGVNS. This CDR3 contains 15 residues. The V and J ends lost 7 bases and 0 bases, in that order; junction bases with no gene match: 2. Written as DNA, the CDR3 is TGTGCCAGCACGACAGGGGACTCTGGGGCCAACGTCCTGACTTTC. This sequence encodes CASTTGDSGANVLTF. The whole variable domain, filled in from reference TRBV25-1 and TRBJ2-6, reads EADIYQTPRYLVIGTGKKITLECSQTMGHDKMYWYQQDPGMELHLIHYSYGVNSTEKGDLSSESTVSRIRTEHFPLTLESARPSHTSQYLCASTTGDSGANVLTFGAGSRLTVL.

This clonotype was counted at least ten times. This sequence joins TRBV20-1 and TRBJ2-1; perhaps TRBD2 as D (7 bases). The CDR3 spans 18 residues. V lost 5 bases and J lost 4, with 27 bases in between. From germline, CDR1 is DFQATT and CDR2 SNEGSKA (reference sequence). The CDR3 DNA sequence: TGCAGTGCTCCGGAGGGGGGGCCGCTTACCGACTTATACAATGAGCAGTTCTTC. Its translation is CSAPEGGPLTDLYNEQFF.

This clonotype was counted a few times. The chain links TRBV10-3 to TRBJ2-1, with D perhaps TRBD1 (6 bases). V shed 0 bases and J shed 5 bases, with 14 bases lying between them. The CDR3 consists of 16 residues. CDR1 is ENHRY and CDR2 is SYGVKD in the germline V gene. The CDR3 spells CAISESGAGINNEQFF. The CDR3 coding sequence is TGTGCCATCAGTGAGTCGGGGGCAGGAATCAACAATGAGCAGTTCTTC.

This clonotype has ten or more counts. The chain links TRBV29-1 to TRBJ2-1; 7 nucleotides align to TRBD1. J was trimmed by 6 bases and V by 3 bases; bases with no gene match: 5. CDR1 is SQVTM, CDR2 ANQGSEA, per germline. The CDR3 has 13 residues. Here the CDR3 reads CSVDRAGGNEQFF. In nucleotides, the CDR3 is TGCAGCGTTGATAGGGCAGGGGGCAATGAGCAGTTCTTC.

The chain recombines TRBV2 with TRBJ2-2; 7 nucleotides align to TRBD2. CDR1 and CDR2 from the germline V gene are SNHLY and FYNNEI. With 8 bases clipped from V and 5 bases from J, the junction kept 8 bases outside the gene matches. The CDR3 is 14 amino acids. In DNA form, the CDR3 reads TGTGCCAGCGCTCTTAGGGGAGGGACCGGGGAGCTGTTTTTT. Translation gives CASALRGGTGELFF.

This clonotype appeared a few times. The V gene is TRBV10-3, the J gene TRBJ1-1, with no clear D. The V end lost 0 bases, the J end lost 1 base, and 12 bases lay between the germline ends. The germline V gene has CDR1 ENHRY and CDR2 SYGVKD. This CDR3 has 16 residues. CDR3 in amino acids: CAISESMGGPNTEAFF. CDR3 coding DNA: TGTGCCATCAGTGAGTCGATGGGTGGTCCGAACACTGAAGCTTTCTTT.

This clonotype was recorded a few times. The CDR3 nucleotides read TGTGCTAGTGGTTCGGACCTCCCCTACGAGCAGTACTTC. It is translated as CASGSDLPYEQYF. The chain joins TRBV12-5 to TRBJ2-7; D is undetermined. Deletions cut 4 bases from V and 2 bases from J, with 9 bases between. The CDR3 covers 13 residues. Germline-derived CDR1 and CDR2 are LGHNT and FRNRAP.

The chain couples TRBV3-1 to TRBJ1-1, with unresolved D. The CDR3 loop spans 17 amino acids. The V end lost 0 bases, the J end lost 6 bases, and 20 bases lay between the germline ends. Per germline, CDR1 LGHDT and CDR2 YNNKEL (reference sequence). CDR3 residues: CASSQDLIPGLSAEAFF. As DNA, the CDR3 is TGTGCCAGCAGCCAAGATCTTATACCAGGTTTGAGCGCTGAAGCTTTCTTT.

This chain joins TRBV3-1 and TRBJ2-1; D is possibly TRBD2 (6 bases). Deletions cut 0 bases from V and 7 bases from J, with 7 bases between. CDR3 size: 13 residues. CDR1 is LGHDT and CDR2 is YNNKEL in the germline V gene (reference sequence). The CDR3 region has the DNA TGTGCCAGCAGCCAAGATCGGGAGAATGAGCAGTTCTTC. Residues: CASSQDRENEQFF.

The V gene is TRBV4-2, the J gene TRBJ2-3; 7 bases align to TRBD1. Trimming took 1 base from V and 3 from J; bases not matched to a gene: 10. Per germline, CDR1 LGHNA and CDR2 YNFKEQ. The CDR3 sequence is 17 residues long. CDR3 DNA: TGTGCCAGCAGCCAAGGCCCCCGAGACAGGGTAACAGATACGCAGTATTTT. It translates to CASSQGPRDRVTDTQYF.

This clonotype was seen more than once but under ten times. The chain couples TRBV7-9 to TRBJ2-6; D is ambiguous. V was shortened by 3 bases and J by 3 bases, with 6 bases between the two germline ends. The CDR3 is 14 amino acids. Per germline, CDR1 SEHNR and CDR2 FQNEAQ (reference sequence). CDR3 sequence (DNA): TGTGCCAGCAGCTTCAATCGTGGGGCCAACGTCCTGACTTTC. Its translation: CASSFNRGANVLTF.

This chain uses TRBV12-3 or TRBV12-4 with TRBJ2-1; 9 nucleotides agree with TRBD2. V was pared by 8 bases and J by 2 bases, with 16 bases of the junction left unmatched. The CDR3 contains 18 residues. CDR3 region: CASGGSGRGLKPYNEQFF. The CDR3, as DNA: TGTGCCAGCGGGGGTAGCGGGAGAGGTTTAAAGCCCTACAATGAGCAGTTCTTC.

This chain uses TRBV6-2 or TRBV6-3 with TRBJ2-7, with TRBD1 matching 9 bases. Germline CDR1 and CDR2: MNHEY and SVGEGT. The V and J ends lost 6 bases and 3 bases, in that order; junction bases with no gene match: 9. The CDR3 has 15 amino acids. CDR3 bases: TGTGCCAGCAGCGTCCTTCCGGGACAGGGCTACGAGCAGTACTTC. Its protein product is CASSVLPGQGYEQYF.

This clonotype was picked up a small number of times. The chain joins TRBV19 to TRBJ2-5; D remains ambiguous. Germline V gene lookup returns CDR1 LNHDA and CDR2 SQIVND (reference sequence). Trimming shortened V by 3 bases and J by 5 bases, and 10 bases separated the two germline ends. The CDR3 loop spans 13 amino acids. The CDR3 nucleotides are TGTGCCAGTAGTATGGGCCGAAGCGAGACCCAGTACTTC. This translates into CASSMGRSETQYF.

This clonotype was found a few times. The CDR3 is CASSVEGRTEAFF. The CDR3 DNA sequence: TGTGCCAGCAGCGTAGAGGGACGGACTGAAGCTTTCTTT. This chain links TRBV9 with TRBJ1-1; a weak D match, TRBD1 (5 bases). This CDR3 comprises 13 residues. CDR1 is SGDLS and CDR2 is YYNGEE in the germline V gene. Trimming stripped 0 bases from V and 5 bases from J, with 8 bases between.